Listed below are T cell receptor beta chains from one sample, sequenced in a study of T cells in Graves' hyperthyroidism and ophthalmopathy. TCRdb ran MiXCR on the multiplex PCR reads and lists one entry per CDR3 protein. The table has hundreds of thousands of distinct CDR3 sequences, 45% seen once. Material for sequencing was peripheral blood or thyroid tissue (not recorded which). The receptors stem from an adult man with Graves' disease, either hyperthyroidism or ophthalmopathy (not recorded which). The CDR3 runs from the conserved cysteine through the conserved F or W. The D gene is left open where the match is weak. Clone size is shown for a subset of rows, as once, few, many or a class of expanded clone.

J: TRBJ1-2; size: -; D: -; V: TRBV2; CDR3: CASSPDMAVVYGYTF; DNA: TGTGCCAGCAGTCCCGATATGGCGGTGGTCTATGGCTACACCTTC
J: TRBJ1-4; size: few; D: TRBD1; V: TRBV24-1; CDR3: CATSERTGELFF; DNA: TGTGCCACCAGTGAGAGGACAGGAGAACTGTTTTTT
J: TRBJ2-7; size: -; D: -; V: TRBV7-2; CDR3: CASSEAAAVNEQYF; DNA: TGTGCCAGCAGTGAAGCGGCGGCCGTTAACGAGCAGTACTTC
J: TRBJ1-2; size: many; D: TRBD1; V: TRBV10-3; CDR3: CAITGQGGHYGYTF; DNA: TGTGCCATCACTGGACAGGGAGGGCACTATGGCTACACCTTC
J: TRBJ1-2; size: -; D: -; V: TRBV24-1; CDR3: CATSSPSGNDGYTF; DNA: TGTGCCACCAGCAGCCCCAGTGGGAATGACGGCTACACCTTC
J: TRBJ2-7; size: -; D: TRBD1; V: TRBV2; CDR3: CASSHIGQGYFGQYF; DNA: TGTGCCAGCAGCCACATTGGACAGGGGTATTTTGGGCAGTACTTC
J: TRBJ1-1; size: few; D: TRBD1; V: TRBV20-1; CDR3: CSAEDRERMNTEAFF; DNA: TGCAGTGCCGAAGACAGGGAACGGATGAACACTGAAGCTTTCTTT
J: TRBJ1-2; size: many; D: -; V: TRBV20-1; CDR3: CSAAFGGYTF; DNA: TGCAGTGCTGCATTCGGTGGCTACACCTTC
J: TRBJ1-4; size: -; D: -; V: TRBV12-3/TRBV12-4; CDR3: CASSSRDEINEKLFF; DNA: TGTGCCAGCAGCAGCAGGGACGAAATTAATGAAAAACTGTTTTTT
J: TRBJ1-2; size: many; D: -; V: TRBV7-9; CDR3: CASSFIPPTNLYGYTF; DNA: TGTGCCAGCAGCTTTATACCTCCGACGAACCTCTATGGCTACACCTTC
J: TRBJ1-2; size: few; D: -; V: TRBV2; CDR3: CASSERGGLYGYTF; DNA: TGTGCCAGCAGTGAGCGTGGGGGTTTATATGGCTACACCTTC
J: TRBJ1-6; size: -; D: TRBD1; V: TRBV2; CDR3: CASSEKGTGVSGSPLHF; DNA: TGTGCCAGCAGTGAAAAGGGGACAGGGGTATCAGGATCACCCCTCCACTTT
J: TRBJ2-7; size: few; D: -; V: TRBV5-6; CDR3: CASSPIGGLEQYF; DNA: TGTGCCAGCAGCCCGATAGGTGGGCTCGAGCAGTACTTC
J: TRBJ1-1; size: few; D: TRBD1; V: TRBV10-3; CDR3: CAIRGQGATEAFF; DNA: TGTGCCATCAGGGGACAGGGGGCCACTGAAGCTTTCTTT
J: TRBJ1-5; size: few; D: TRBD1; V: TRBV6-5; CDR3: CASSYRDSSNQPQHF; DNA: TGTGCCAGCAGTTACCGGGACAGCTCCAATCAGCCCCAGCATTTT
J: TRBJ1-6; size: many; D: -; V: TRBV7-8; CDR3: CASSLQGNNSPLHF; DNA: TGTGCCAGCAGCCTTCAGGGGAATAATTCACCCCTCCACTTT
J: TRBJ2-5; size: many; D: TRBD1; V: TRBV7-9; CDR3: CASSPTGSAQETQYF; DNA: TGTGCCAGCAGCCCGACAGGGTCGGCCCAAGAGACCCAGTACTTC
J: TRBJ1-4; size: many; D: -; V: TRBV5-5; CDR3: CASSSGSTNEKLFF; DNA: TGTGCCAGCAGCTCTGGGAGCACTAATGAAAAACTGTTTTTT
J: TRBJ1-5; size: once; D: TRBD1; V: TRBV15; CDR3: CATRRQGLSNQPQHF; DNA: TGTGCCACCAGGCGACAGGGGCTTAGCAATCAGCCCCAGCATTTT
J: TRBJ2-5; size: -; D: -; V: TRBV7-9; CDR3: CARSKDMTQETQYF; DNA: TGTGCCCGCAGCAAAGACATGACCCAAGAGACCCAGTACTTC
J: TRBJ1-2; size: -; D: -; V: TRBV29-1; CDR3: CSVDRESGYTF; DNA: TGCAGCGTTGATCGGGAATCTGGCTACACCTTC
J: TRBJ1-1; size: -; D: -; V: TRBV19; CDR3: CASSSLQGKGDAEAFF; DNA: TGTGCCAGTAGTAGCCTCCAGGGAAAGGGGGACGCTGAAGCTTTCTTT
J: TRBJ2-7; size: many; D: TRBD2; V: TRBV29-1; CDR3: CSVVAGGTFSYEQYF; DNA: TGCAGCGTTGTGGCGGGAGGGACCTTCAGCTACGAGCAGTACTTC
J: TRBJ2-5; size: -; D: TRBD2; V: TRBV5-6; CDR3: CASSKTSGRTETQYF; DNA: TGTGCCAGCAGCAAGACTAGCGGGAGGACAGAGACCCAGTACTTC
J: TRBJ1-5; size: many; D: -; V: TRBV2; CDR3: CASSEGEVRNQPQHF; DNA: TGTGCCAGCAGTGAAGGGGAGGTGCGCAATCAGCCCCAGCATTTT
J: TRBJ1-3; size: -; D: -; V: TRBV29-1; CDR3: CTEVGGNTIYF; DNA: TGCACCGAGGTTGGGGGAAACACCATATATTTT
J: TRBJ2-5; size: -; D: TRBD2; V: TRBV20-1; CDR3: CSALAGLAGGETQYF; DNA: TGCAGTGCTTTAGCCGGACTAGCGGGAGGGGAGACCCAGTACTTC
J: TRBJ1-5; size: -; D: -; V: TRBV2; CDR3: CASSEGRVGNQPQHF; DNA: TGTGCCAGCAGTGAAGGCAGGGTGGGCAATCAGCCCCAGCATTTT
J: TRBJ1-1; size: many; D: -; V: TRBV7-6; CDR3: CASKQDLNTEAFF; DNA: TGTGCCAGCAAACAGGATTTGAACACTGAAGCTTTCTTT
J: TRBJ2-2; size: -; D: TRBD2; V: TRBV7-3; CDR3: CASSPPGLATGELFF; DNA: TGTGCCAGCAGCCCACCGGGACTAGCAACCGGGGAGCTGTTTTTT
J: TRBJ1-2; size: many; D: TRBD1; V: TRBV25-1; CDR3: CASSEYTGGTEYGYTF; DNA: TGTGCCAGCAGTGAATATACGGGGGGGACAGAATATGGCTACACCTTC
J: TRBJ2-7; size: many; D: -; V: TRBV29-1; CDR3: CSVVGDGYYEQYF; DNA: TGCAGCGTCGTTGGGGACGGGTACTACGAGCAGTACTTC
J: TRBJ2-2; size: -; D: -; V: TRBV19; CDR3: CASSRARSTGELFF; DNA: TGTGCCAGTAGTAGAGCAAGATCCACCGGGGAGCTGTTTTTT
J: TRBJ2-7; size: many; D: -; V: TRBV2; CDR3: CASNSGEEAYEQYF; DNA: TGTGCCAGCAACTCAGGGGAGGAGGCCTACGAGCAGTACTTC
J: TRBJ2-2; size: few; D: -; V: TRBV10-3; CDR3: CAISEAVNTGELFF; DNA: TGTGCCATCAGTGAGGCGGTGAACACCGGGGAGCTGTTTTTT
J: TRBJ1-2; size: few; D: -; V: TRBV10-2; CDR3: CASSRPSNYGYTF; DNA: TGTGCCAGCAGTCGCCCCAGTAACTATGGCTACACCTTC
J: TRBJ1-5; size: few; D: -; V: TRBV12-3/TRBV12-4; CDR3: CASSPTTDHQPQHF; DNA: TGTGCCAGCAGTCCAACGACAGACCATCAGCCCCAGCATTTT
J: TRBJ2-2; size: -; D: -; V: TRBV7-3; CDR3: CASSPLRRGGVGGTGTGELFF; DNA: TGTGCTAGCAGCCCCCTAAGGAGAGGAGGAGTTGGGGGAACAGGCACCGGGGAGCTGTTTTTT
J: TRBJ1-6; size: once; D: -; V: TRBV11-2; CDR3: CASSPGWLWVTDSPLHF; DNA: TGTGCCAGCAGCCCGGGTTGGCTTTGGGTCACCGATTCACCCCTCCACTTT
J: TRBJ1-2; size: -; D: -; V: TRBV2; CDR3: CASSEKGSLTYGYTF; DNA: TGTGCCAGCAGTGAAAAAGGGTCCCTTACCTATGGCTACACCTTC
J: TRBJ1-2; size: -; D: -; V: TRBV12-3/TRBV12-4; CDR3: CASKLAGHSYGYTF; DNA: TGTGCCAGCAAACTTGCGGGACACTCCTATGGCTACACCTTC
J: TRBJ1-2; size: once; D: -; V: TRBV7-9; CDR3: CASSQGDKSNYGYTF; DNA: TGCGCCAGCAGCCAAGGGGACAAATCAAACTATGGCTACACCTTC
J: TRBJ1-3; size: -; D: TRBD1; V: TRBV13; CDR3: CASSEGQGRSGNTIYF; DNA: TGTGCCAGCAGTGAAGGACAGGGGCGCTCTGGAAACACCATATATTTT
J: TRBJ2-7; size: many; D: TRBD1; V: TRBV7-9; CDR3: CASTSTNRGPSSYEQYF; DNA: TGTGCCAGCACCTCTACCAACAGGGGGCCATCGTCCTACGAGCAGTACTTC
J: TRBJ1-1; size: -; D: -; V: TRBV10-3; CDR3: CAISPGPPFF; DNA: TGTGCCATCAGCCCGGGACCTCCTTTCTTT
J: TRBJ1-2; size: few; D: -; V: TRBV20-1; CDR3: CSARDRPGMDYGYTF; DNA: TGCAGTGCTAGAGATCGCCCAGGAATGGACTATGGCTACACCTTC
J: TRBJ2-5; size: few; D: -; V: TRBV5-1; CDR3: CASSRPRQETQYF; DNA: TGCGCCAGCAGCAGACCGAGACAAGAGACCCAGTACTTC
J: TRBJ1-6; size: -; D: -; V: TRBV7-2; CDR3: CASSVKEVRNSPLHF; DNA: TGTGCCAGCAGCGTTAAGGAGGTCCGTAATTCACCCCTCCACTTT
J: TRBJ1-5; size: -; D: -; V: TRBV19; CDR3: CASSIRERPQHF; DNA: TGTGCCAGTAGTATCAGGGAACGGCCCCAGCATTTT
J: TRBJ1-5; size: few; D: TRBD1; V: TRBV2; CDR3: CASRDRTGEWSPQHF; DNA: TGTGCCAGCAGAGATCGGACAGGGGAATGGAGTCCCCAGCATTTT
J: TRBJ1-6; size: once; D: -; V: TRBV25-1; CDR3: CASSFPEGGSPPHF; DNA: TGTGCCAGCAGCTTCCCGGAGGGAGGTTCACCCCCCCACTTT
J: TRBJ1-6; size: -; D: TRBD1; V: TRBV19; CDR3: CASSLGGATGGSRPLHF; DNA: TGTGCCAGCAGCTTGGGGGGTGCAACAGGGGGTTCCAGACCCCTCCACTTT
J: TRBJ2-6; size: many; D: TRBD1; V: TRBV15; CDR3: CATSRAGGGSAGANVLTF; DNA: TGTGCCACCAGCAGAGCAGGGGGCGGTTCTGCTGGGGCCAACGTCCTGACTTTC
J: TRBJ1-1; size: many; D: -; V: TRBV7-2; CDR3: CASSQRGRIEAFF; DNA: TGTGCCAGCAGCCAACGGGGACGGATTGAAGCTTTCTTT
J: TRBJ1-1; size: many; D: -; V: TRBV2; CDR3: CASRDPGMSTEAFF; DNA: TGTGCCAGCAGGGACCCAGGGATGAGCACTGAAGCTTTCTTT
J: TRBJ1-4; size: many; D: -; V: TRBV7-9; CDR3: CASSSHDEKLFF; DNA: TGTGCCAGCAGCTCTCATGATGAAAAACTGTTTTTT
J: TRBJ1-2; size: -; D: -; V: TRBV5-6; CDR3: CASSLILRDSGGYTF; DNA: TGTGCCAGCAGCTTGATTCTCCGGGACTCGGGTGGCTACACCTTC
J: TRBJ1-5; size: few; D: TRBD1; V: TRBV11-2; CDR3: CASSRRDRNSNQPQHF; DNA: TGTGCCAGCAGCCGAAGGGACAGAAATAGCAATCAGCCCCAGCATTTT
J: TRBJ1-2; size: many; D: TRBD1; V: TRBV5-1; CDR3: CASSLNGQGSYGYTF; DNA: TGCGCCAGCAGCTTGAATGGACAGGGGTCCTATGGCTACACCTTC
J: TRBJ2-5; size: -; D: -; V: TRBV10-3; CDR3: CAISGPLQETQYF; DNA: TGTGCCATCAGTGGGCCTCTACAAGAGACCCAGTACTTC